One sample yielded the 17 T cell receptor beta chains listed below, sequenced in a study of metastatic and nonmetastatic thyroid tumors. Patients had received no treatment of any kind before thyroid surgery. Using MiXCR, TCRdb re-called clones from the PCR reads. The sample lists more than 90,000 clones, 10% to 15% occurring once. The source material was blood. The receptors shown here come from a female donor with papillary thyroid cancer or a benign thyroid nodule (not recorded which). Some clones in this sample may be carry-over from other donors' samples.

CDR3 DNA: TGTGCCAGCAGCCAATCAGAGCCCACCTATATAGTGTCAGATACGCAGTATTTT. Translation gives CASSQSEPTYIVSDTQYF. The genes are TRBV3-1 and TRBJ2-3; D uncertain. The CDR3 is 18 amino acids. Per the germline V gene, CDR1 is LGHDT and CDR2 is YNNKEL (reference sequence). V lost 2 bases to trimming and J lost 4 bases, with 22 bases between them.

This clone has just a few counts. This chain links TRBV15 with TRBJ2-3, with D maybe TRBD2 (5 bases). Germline CDR1 LNHNV, CDR2 YYDKDF (reference sequence). V lost 5 bases, J lost 6 bases, and 9 bases lay in between. The CDR3 spans 12 residues. CDR3 nucleotides: TGTGCCACCAGCGGGGAGCGGGATACGCAGTATTTT. It yields the protein CATSGERDTQYF.

This clone appeared many times. The V and J genes are TRBV27 and TRBJ2-1; 11 positions agree with TRBD2. The junction had 4 bases not matched to a gene; V was cut back by 5 bases and J by 7 bases. The CDR3 covers 14 residues. The germline V gene encodes CDR1 MNHEY and CDR2 SMNVEV (reference sequence). Here the CDR3 DNA reads TGTGCCAGCAGTCACGGGACTAGCGGTAATGAGCAGTTCTTC. It translates to CASSHGTSGNEQFF.

This clone was counted a few times. The chain links TRBV7-9 to TRBJ2-1; D is perhaps TRBD2 (5 bases). This CDR3 comprises 12 residues. From germline, CDR1 is SEHNR and CDR2 FQNEAQ (reference sequence). V shed 2 bases and J shed 12 bases, with 11 bases lying between them. The CDR3 loop reads CASSLFTEGQFF. CDR3 DNA: TGTGCCAGCAGCTTATTTACCGAGGGGCAGTTCTTC.

This clone was counted ten times or more. CDR3 sequence: CASSPTSTGELFF. Here the CDR3 DNA reads TGTGCCAGCAGCCCTACTAGTACCGGGGAGCTGTTTTTT. The V gene is TRBV6-2 or TRBV6-3, the J gene TRBJ2-2; the D gene is possibly TRBD2 (5 bases). Trimming shortened V by 6 bases and J by 5 bases, and 10 bases separated the two germline ends. This CDR3 has 13 amino acids. CDR1 and CDR2 from the germline V gene are MNHEY and SVGEGT.

This clone was observed at least ten times. A much larger clone differs from this one at a single base, so this may be a read error. The chain has TRBV11-2 and TRBJ2-2, with TRBD2 identical over 7 bases. This CDR3 spans 14 amino acids. The V gene's germline CDR1 is SGHAT and CDR2 FQNNGV. V was pared by 5 bases and J by 7 bases, with 7 bases of the junction left unmatched. Here the CDR3 reads CASSPRGVDGELFF. The CDR3 DNA reads TGTGCCAGCAGCCCACGGGGGGTTGACGGGGAGCTGTTTTTT. Filled out from reference TRBV11-2 and TRBJ2-2, the complete variable domain reads EAGVAQSPRYKIIEKRQSVAFWCNPISGHATLYWYQQILGQGPKLLIQFQNNGVVDDSQLPKDRFSAERLKGVDSTLKIQPAKLEDSAVYLCASSPRGVDGELFFGEGSRLTVL.

This clone appeared many times. The chain carries TRBV7-2 and TRBJ1-1; no firm D call. Germline V CDR1 and CDR2: SGHTA, FQGNSA. The CDR3 covers 14 residues. The V and J ends lost 4 bases and 1 base respectively, with 10 bases between them. CDR3 nucleotide sequence: TGTGCCAGCAGCTATAGATCCCGGAACACTGAAGCTTTCTTT. Amino acids: CASSYRSRNTEAFF. The variable domain in full, completed from reference TRBV7-2 and TRBJ1-1, reads GAGVSQSPSNKVTEKGKDVELRCDPISGHTALYWYRQSLGQGLEFLIYFQGNSAPDKSGLPSDRFSAERTGGSVSTLTIQRTQQEDSAVYLCASSYRSRNTEAFFGQGTRLTVV.

The table lists this clone with many counts. This sequence joins TRBV2 and TRBJ2-4; D may be TRBD1 (6 bases). This CDR3 contains 13 residues. The V gene's germline CDR1 is SNHLY and CDR2 FYNNEI. V lost 6 bases, J lost 4 bases, and 10 bases lay in between. CDR3 residues: CASSTGTKNIQYF. The CDR3, as DNA: TGTGCCAGCAGCACAGGGACAAAAAACATTCAGTACTTC.

This clone occurred a few times. The J gene is TRBJ2-1, the V gene TRBV19; 15 bases match TRBD2. Germline loops: CDR1 LNHDA, CDR2 SQIVND (reference sequence). V was clipped by 5 bases and J by 0 bases; unmatched bases: 11. The CDR3 extends over 20 amino acids. The CDR3 spells CASSPLEGLAGGSSYNEQFF. The CDR3 bases are TGTGCCAGTAGTCCCCTCGAAGGACTAGCGGGAGGGAGCTCCTACAATGAGCAGTTCTTC.

This clone was seen many times. This sequence joins TRBV9 and TRBJ2-1; 7 bases line up with TRBD2. CDR3 length: 14 amino acids. V shed 4 bases, J shed 3 bases, and the junction held 4 bases outside the gene matches. CDR1 and CDR2 (germline): SGDLS, YYNGEE. The CDR3 region has the DNA TGTGCCAGCAGCTCGGAGCGGGGCTACAATGAGCAGTTCTTC. Its translation: CASSSERGYNEQFF.

Comments on this clone: A read error is possible here, since a much larger clone lies one base away. V usage is TRBV7-6 and J usage is TRBJ2-1; 7 bases are a match to TRBD1. The J segment lost 2 bases and the V segment lost 5 bases, leaving 6 bases of the junction unmatched. CDR3 length: 15 amino acids. Germline V gene sequence: CDR1 SGHVS, CDR2 FNYEAQ. CDR3 loop: CASSIRQGTYNEQFF. CDR3 nucleotides: TGTGCCAGCAGCATCCGACAGGGCACCTACAATGAGCAGTTCTTC.

This clone was detected many times. The V and J genes are TRBV15 and TRBJ2-1, with TRBD2 as a possible D gene (6 bases). The germline V gene has CDR1 LNHNV and CDR2 YYDKDF (reference sequence). The length of the CDR3 is 14 residues. The V end was cut by 3 bases, the J end by 1 base, with 7 bases between. CDR3 residues: CATSSGGSYNEQFF. Here the CDR3 DNA reads TGTGCCACCAGCAGCGGGGGTTCCTACAATGAGCAGTTCTTC.

This clone was seen repeatedly, ten times or more. The rearrangement uses TRBV20-1 and TRBJ2-5; weak D call: TRBD1 (5 bases). Germline values: CDR1 DFQATT, CDR2 SNEGSKA (reference sequence). This CDR3 has 14 residues. Trimming pared 3 bases from V and 3 bases from J, leaving 14 bases between. CDR3 nucleotides: TGCAGTGCTAGGCAGGGAATTTTAGAAGAGACCCAGTACTTC. Protein: CSARQGILEETQYF.

This clone was detected many times. V gene TRBV28 combines with J gene TRBJ1-2; 11 nucleotides line up with TRBD1. The CDR3 length is 12 residues. V shed 8 bases and J 7 bases; nucleotides not matched to a gene: 3. The germline CDR1 and CDR2 sequences are MDHEN and SYDVKM. The DNA of the CDR3 is TGTGCCAGCGGACAGGGGGCAATTGGCTACACCTTC. It translates to CASGQGAIGYTF.

A word on this clone: Just one base apart from a much larger clone, this may be a read error. The genes are TRBV19 and TRBJ1-1; TRBD1 aligns across 11 bases. From germline, CDR1 is LNHDA and CDR2 SQIVND (reference sequence). V trimming: 7 bases; J trimming: 4 bases; junction bases outside the gene matches: 11. This CDR3 contains 16 residues. The CDR3 DNA is TGTGCCAGTATTATTCGGACAGGGGGCTTCGGCACTGAAGCTTTCTTT. Translated: CASIIRTGGFGTEAFF.

In its sample, this clone was seen a few times. A much more abundant neighbour one base away suggests this may be a read error. The chain uses TRBV6-2 or TRBV6-3 and TRBJ1-1; 7 bases line up with TRBD1. From germline, CDR1 is MNHEY and CDR2 SVGEGT. This CDR3 is built from 13 residues. The CDR3 sequence is CASSYVGGTETFF. In nucleotides, the CDR3 is TGTGCCAGCAGTTACGTAGGGGGCACTGAAACTTTCTTT.

Many counts were recorded for this clone. As DNA, the CDR3 is TGTGCCAGTAGTCCCCGGATCAGCTCCTATAATTCACCCCTCCACTTT. Its protein is CASSPRISSYNSPLHF. The chain is built from TRBV19 and TRBJ1-6; D ambiguous. Germline V gene data show CDR1 as LNHDA and CDR2 as SQIVND (reference sequence). The CDR3 sequence is 16 residues long. V lost 5 bases, J lost 0 bases, and 11 bases lay in between.